These T cell receptor beta chains were read from a single sample in a study of B cell selection in AIRE deficiency. This table comes from immunoSEQ multiplex PCR, and its TCRdb copy is limited to in-frame clones, with some not included. Of tens of thousands of clones detected, approximately 97% appear once; the ten largest clones hold about 0.19%. The sample was conventional CD4+ T cells sorted from PBMCs. The receptors originated from a human donor with AIRE deficiency. The CDR3 runs from the conserved cysteine through the conserved F or W. The D gene is left open where the match is weak. Some rows mark clone size as missing; the rest say once, few, many or name a class of expanded clone.

d_call,j_call,cdr3_length,clone_size,v_call,cdr3_aa,cdr3_nt
NA,TRBJ2-7,13,NA,TRBV5-1,CASSRGSPYEQYF,TGCGCCAGCAGTCGTGGGAGCCCCTACGAGCAGTACTTC
NA,TRBJ2-3,16,NA,TRBV25-1,CASRTRDAGTTDTQYF,TGTGCCAGCAGGACCCGGGACGCTGGTACCACAGATACGCAGTATTTT
TRBD1,TRBJ1-6,17,NA,TRBV28,CASSETDRSSYNSPLHF,TGTGCCAGCAGCGAAACGGACAGGAGCTCCTATAATTCACCCCTCCACTTT
NA,TRBJ2-5,14,NA,TRBV7-3,CASSTHDRGETQYF,TGTGCCAGCAGCACACACGACCGGGGAGAGACCCAGTACTTC
TRBD2,TRBJ2-7,15,NA,TRBV19,CASSPPGGTRHEQYF,TGTGCCAGTAGTCCTCCGGGGGGGACTAGACACGAGCAGTACTTC
TRBD1,TRBJ2-3,15,NA,TRBV7-7,CASSRQGASLDTQYF,TGTGCCAGCAGCCGACAGGGGGCTTCTTTAGATACGCAGTATTTT
TRBD1,TRBJ1-5,16,NA,TRBV28,CASSLRQGGFGQPQHF,TGTGCCAGCAGTTTAAGACAGGGGGGCTTCGGTCAGCCCCAGCATTTT
TRBD1,TRBJ1-3,15,NA,TRBV6-5,CASSKQGASGNTIYF,TGTGCCAGCAGTAAACAGGGGGCATCTGGAAACACCATATATTTT
NA,TRBJ1-6,13,NA,TRBV6-1,CASSEMGDSPLHF,TGTGCCAGCAGTGAAATGGGGGACTCACCCCTCCACTTT
TRBD1,TRBJ1-2,15,NA,TRBV5-1,CASSLGGQGQYGYTF,TGCGCCAGCAGCTTGGGGGGACAGGGCCAGTATGGCTACACCTTC
NA,TRBJ2-4,14,NA,TRBV7-9,CASSLELGGNIQYF,TGTGCCAGCAGCTTGGAGTTAGGGGGAAACATTCAGTACTTC
NA,TRBJ2-1,14,NA,TRBV5-1,CASSLGGVFNEQFF,TGCGCCAGCAGCTTGGGTGGGGTCTTCAATGAGCAGTTCTTC
NA,TRBJ2-2,16,once,TRBV7-2,CASSLAAPWRTGELFF,TGTGCCAGCAGCTTAGCGGCACCGTGGCGCACCGGGGAGCTGTTTTTT
TRBD2,TRBJ2-7,16,NA,TRBV10-3,CAIKGTSGRATDEQYF,TGTGCCATCAAAGGGACTAGCGGGAGGGCCACGGACGAGCAGTACTTC
TRBD2,TRBJ2-4,17,NA,TRBV5-6,CASSVAGGPTAKNIQYF,TGTGCCAGCAGCGTAGCGGGAGGGCCCACTGCCAAAAACATTCAGTACTTC
TRBD2,TRBJ2-7,15,NA,TRBV5-6,CASSKTGLVDYEQYF,TGTGCCAGCAGCAAAACGGGACTAGTCGACTACGAGCAGTACTTC
NA,TRBJ1-4,14,NA,TRBV27,CASSLKGGGEKLFF,TGTGCCAGCAGTTTAAAGGGGGGAGGGGAAAAACTGTTTTTT
NA,TRBJ2-3,15,NA,TRBV4-3,CASSQVGVPTDTQYF,TGCGCCAGCAGCCAAGTGGGGGTCCCCACAGATACGCAGTATTTT
NA,TRBJ1-2,15,once,TRBV11-2,CASSLTGRPNYGYTF,TGTGCCAGCAGCCTAACAGGACGACCTAACTATGGCTACACCTTC
NA,TRBJ2-1,16,NA,TRBV19,CASSPDEGGRDSEQFF,TGTGCCAGTAGTCCTGATGAGGGAGGACGAGATAGTGAGCAGTTCTTC
TRBD2,TRBJ2-7,15,NA,TRBV30,CAWSRGLAGAYEQYF,TGTGCCTGGAGTCGGGGACTAGCGGGTGCCTACGAGCAGTACTTC
NA,TRBJ1-5,12,NA,TRBV6-5,CASSDGPQPQHF,TGTGCCAGCAGTGACGGTCCCCAGCCCCAGCATTTT
TRBD2,TRBJ2-1,16,NA,TRBV7-8,CASSLEATSVGWGQFF,TGTGCCAGCAGCTTAGAAGCGACTAGCGTGGGATGGGGGCAGTTCTTC
NA,TRBJ2-2,13,NA,TRBV2,CASSETRGGELFF,TGTGCCAGCAGTGAAACTCGTGGGGGGGAGCTGTTTTTT
TRBD2,TRBJ2-2,16,NA,TRBV28,CASSLLWPGGPGELFF,TGTGCCAGCAGTTTATTGTGGCCGGGAGGGCCCGGGGAGCTGTTTTTT
NA,TRBJ2-7,15,NA,TRBV12-5,CASGPPAQGGYEQYF,TGTGCTAGTGGCCCCCCCGCGCAGGGCGGGTACGAGCAGTACTTC
NA,TRBJ2-5,16,NA,TRBV7-9,CASSPTAGGPQETQYF,TGTGCCAGCAGCCCAACGGCGGGCGGCCCCCAAGAGACCCAGTACTTC
TRBD1,TRBJ2-7,15,NA,TRBV4-2,CASSEPGQGPYEQYF,TGTGCCAGCAGCGAACCGGGACAGGGTCCCTACGAGCAGTACTTC
NA,TRBJ1-5,15,NA,TRBV28,CASSKSEYSNQPQHF,TGTGCCAGCAGCAAATCAGAGTATAGCAATCAGCCCCAGCATTTT
NA,TRBJ2-7,12,NA,TRBV28,CASSLEGYEQYF,TGTGCCAGCAGTTTGGAGGGATACGAGCAGTACTTC
TRBD2,TRBJ2-7,14,NA,TRBV2,CASSEAGLAAEQYF,TGTGCCAGCAGTGAAGCGGGACTAGCGGCCGAGCAGTACTTC
NA,TRBJ1-1,14,few,TRBV9,CASSVAGVNTEAFF,TGTGCCAGCAGCGTGGCAGGGGTGAACACTGAAGCTTTCTTT
NA,TRBJ2-5,16,NA,TRBV19,CASSIRGLTGQETQYF,TGTGCCAGTAGTATAAGGGGCTTGACGGGACAAGAGACCCAGTACTTC
NA,TRBJ2-7,14,NA,TRBV5-1,CASSLDSAMGEQYF,TGCGCCAGCAGCTTGGACAGTGCCATGGGAGAGCAGTACTTC
NA,TRBJ1-2,13,once,TRBV7-3,CASNRDGNYGYTF,TGTGCCAGCAATCGCGACGGGAACTATGGCTACACCTTC
TRBD2,TRBJ2-7,14,once,TRBV7-2,CASRLAGGSYEQYF,TGTGCCAGCAGGCTAGCGGGCGGATCCTACGAGCAGTACTTC
NA,TRBJ2-2,14,NA,TRBV11-1,CASSLEGQPGELFF,TGTGCCAGCAGCTTAGAGGGACAACCCGGGGAGCTGTTTTTT
NA,TRBJ1-4,13,NA,TRBV5-1,CASSLQPGRQLFF,TGCGCCAGCAGCTTGCAACCGGGCAGGCAACTGTTTTTT
NA,TRBJ1-1,16,NA,TRBV10-2,CASSESLGNFNTEAFF,TGCGCCAGCAGTGAGTCGTTAGGGAACTTCAACACTGAAGCTTTCTTT
TRBD2,TRBJ2-7,16,NA,TRBV18,CASSPLTSGSRYEQYF,TGTGCCAGCTCACCTCTCACTAGCGGGAGCCGCTACGAGCAGTACTTC
TRBD2,TRBJ2-5,16,NA,TRBV19,CASSQMTSGRGETQYF,TGTGCCAGTAGTCAAATGACTAGCGGGAGGGGAGAGACCCAGTACTTC
NA,TRBJ2-7,14,NA,TRBV5-6,CASSLGLSTYEQYF,TGTGCCAGCAGCTTGGGACTATCAACCTACGAGCAGTACTTC
TRBD2,TRBJ2-3,14,NA,TRBV14,CASSPLAGEDTQYF,TGTGCCAGCAGCCCACTAGCGGGAGAAGATACGCAGTATTTT
TRBD2,TRBJ2-2,16,NA,TRBV18,CASSPPSGARGGELFF,TGTGCCAGCTCACCACCTAGCGGGGCCCGCGGCGGGGAGCTGTTTTTT
TRBD2,TRBJ2-1,19,NA,TRBV10-3,CAISGGLAATLSSYNEQFF,TGTGCCATCAGTGGTGGGCTAGCGGCAACGCTGAGCTCCTACAATGAGCAGTTCTTC
NA,TRBJ1-1,12,NA,TRBV11-3,CASSGGGTEAFF,TGTGCCAGCAGCGGGGGAGGAACTGAAGCTTTCTTT